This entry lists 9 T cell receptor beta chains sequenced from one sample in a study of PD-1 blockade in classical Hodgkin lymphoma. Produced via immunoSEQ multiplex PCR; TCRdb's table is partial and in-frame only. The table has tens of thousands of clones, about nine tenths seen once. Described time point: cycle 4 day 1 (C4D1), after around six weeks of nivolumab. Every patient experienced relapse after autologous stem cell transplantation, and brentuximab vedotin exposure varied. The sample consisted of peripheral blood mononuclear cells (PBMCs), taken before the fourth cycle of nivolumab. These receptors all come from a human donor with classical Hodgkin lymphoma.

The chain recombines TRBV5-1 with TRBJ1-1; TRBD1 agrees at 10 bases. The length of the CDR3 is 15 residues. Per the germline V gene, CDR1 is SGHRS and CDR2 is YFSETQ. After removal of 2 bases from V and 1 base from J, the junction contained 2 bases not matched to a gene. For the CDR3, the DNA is TGCGCCAGCAGCTTACGGACAGGGGGGAACACTGAAGCTTTCTTT. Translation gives CASSLRTGGNTEAFF.

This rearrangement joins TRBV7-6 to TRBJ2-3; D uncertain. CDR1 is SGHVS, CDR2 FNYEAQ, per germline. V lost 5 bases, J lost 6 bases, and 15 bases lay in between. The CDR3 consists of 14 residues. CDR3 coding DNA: TGTGCCAGCAGCGTCTTAACTGGTTTGGATACGCAGTATTTT. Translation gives CASSVLTGLDTQYF.

The CDR3 protein is CASSRGDNEQFF. The CDR3 DNA reads as TGTGCCAGCAGCCGGGGGGACAATGAGCAGTTCTTC. The V call is TRBV27, the J call TRBJ2-1, with 7 positions matching TRBD2. The V gene end was trimmed by 6 bases and the J gene end by 5 bases; junction bases not matched to a gene: 1. CDR3 length equals 12 residues. Germline assignment: CDR1 MNHEY and CDR2 SMNVEV (reference sequence).

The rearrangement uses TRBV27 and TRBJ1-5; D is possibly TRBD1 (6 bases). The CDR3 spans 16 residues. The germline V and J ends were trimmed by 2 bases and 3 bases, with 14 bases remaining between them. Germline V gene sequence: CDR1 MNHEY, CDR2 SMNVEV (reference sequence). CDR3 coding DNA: TGTGCCAGCAGTTTACCCAACCGGGACATCAATCAGCCCCAGCATTTT. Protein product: CASSLPNRDINQPQHF.

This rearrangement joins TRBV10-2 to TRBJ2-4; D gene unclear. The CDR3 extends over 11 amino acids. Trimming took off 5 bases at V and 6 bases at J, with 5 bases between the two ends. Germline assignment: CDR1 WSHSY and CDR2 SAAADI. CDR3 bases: TGCGCCAGCAGTACCCGAAACATTCAGTACTTC. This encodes CASSTRNIQYF.

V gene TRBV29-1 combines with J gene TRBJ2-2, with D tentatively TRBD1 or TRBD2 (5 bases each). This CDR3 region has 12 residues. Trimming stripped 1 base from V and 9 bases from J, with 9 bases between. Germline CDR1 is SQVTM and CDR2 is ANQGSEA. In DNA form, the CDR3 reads TGCAGCGTTGAAGGCCGGGGCCGGGAGCTGTTTTTT. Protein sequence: CSVEGRGRELFF.

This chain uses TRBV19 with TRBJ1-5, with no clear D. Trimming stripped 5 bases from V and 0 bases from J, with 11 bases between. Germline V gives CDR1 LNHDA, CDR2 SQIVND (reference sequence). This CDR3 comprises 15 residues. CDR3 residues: CASSLRQYSNQPQHF. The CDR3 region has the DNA TGTGCCAGTAGTCTCCGGCAATATAGCAATCAGCCCCAGCATTTT.

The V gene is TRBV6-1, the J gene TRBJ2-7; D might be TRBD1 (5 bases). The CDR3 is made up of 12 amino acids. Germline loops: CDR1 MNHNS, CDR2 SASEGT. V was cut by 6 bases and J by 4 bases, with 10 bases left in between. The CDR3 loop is CASRSTGYEQYF. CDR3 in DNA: TGTGCCAGCAGAAGTACAGGATACGAGCAGTACTTC.

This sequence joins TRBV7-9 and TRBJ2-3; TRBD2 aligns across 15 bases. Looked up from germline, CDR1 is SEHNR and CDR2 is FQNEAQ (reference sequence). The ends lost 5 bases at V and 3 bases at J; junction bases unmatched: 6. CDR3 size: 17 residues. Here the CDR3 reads CASSRTSGGAGTDTQYF. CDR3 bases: TGTGCCAGCAGCCGGACTAGCGGGGGGGCCGGGACAGATACGCAGTATTTT.